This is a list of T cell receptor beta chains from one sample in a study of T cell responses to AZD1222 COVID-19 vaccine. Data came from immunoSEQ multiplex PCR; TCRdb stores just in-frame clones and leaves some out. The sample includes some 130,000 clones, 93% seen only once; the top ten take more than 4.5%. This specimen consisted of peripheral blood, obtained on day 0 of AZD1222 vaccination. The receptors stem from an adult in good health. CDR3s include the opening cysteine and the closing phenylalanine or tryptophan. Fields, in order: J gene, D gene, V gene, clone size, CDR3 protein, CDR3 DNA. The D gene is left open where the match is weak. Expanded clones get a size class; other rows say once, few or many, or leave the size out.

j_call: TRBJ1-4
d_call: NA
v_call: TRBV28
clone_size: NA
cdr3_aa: CATVSTNEKLFF
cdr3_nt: TGTGCCACCGTATCAACTAATGAAAAACTGTTTTTT

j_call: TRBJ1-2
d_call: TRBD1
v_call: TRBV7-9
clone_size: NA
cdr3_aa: CASSTGQGLYGYTF
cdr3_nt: TGTGCCAGCAGCACCGGACAGGGACTCTATGGCTACACCTTC

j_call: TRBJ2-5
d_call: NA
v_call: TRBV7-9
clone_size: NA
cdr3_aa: CASSLGLGAQETQYF
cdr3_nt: TGTGCCAGCAGCTTAGGACTGGGGGCCCAAGAGACCCAGTACTTC

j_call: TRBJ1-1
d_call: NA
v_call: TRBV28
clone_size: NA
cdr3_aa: CASSSGIEAFF
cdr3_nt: TGTGCCAGCAGTTCAGGGATTGAAGCTTTCTTT

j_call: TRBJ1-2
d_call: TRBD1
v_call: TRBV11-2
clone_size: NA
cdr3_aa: CASRQPGQNYGYTF
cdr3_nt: TGTGCCAGCAGACAACCGGGACAGAACTATGGCTACACCTTC

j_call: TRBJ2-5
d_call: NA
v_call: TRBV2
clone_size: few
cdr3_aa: CASRLIIQETQYF
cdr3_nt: TGTGCCAGCAGATTAATAATCCAAGAGACCCAGTACTTC

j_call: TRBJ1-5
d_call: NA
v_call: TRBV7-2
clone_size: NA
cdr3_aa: CASSLVSGGGNQPQHF
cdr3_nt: TGTGCCAGCAGCTTAGTTTCGGGCGGGGGAAATCAGCCCCAGCATTTT

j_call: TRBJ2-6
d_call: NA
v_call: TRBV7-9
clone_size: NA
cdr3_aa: CASSSTGLSGANVLTF
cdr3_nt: TGTGCCAGCAGCTCAACGGGGTTATCTGGGGCCAACGTCCTGACTTTC

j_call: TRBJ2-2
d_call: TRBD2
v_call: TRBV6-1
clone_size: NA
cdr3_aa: CASSALGTSGGTGELFF
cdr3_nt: TGTGCCAGCAGTGCCCTCGGGACTAGCGGGGGCACCGGGGAGCTGTTTTTT

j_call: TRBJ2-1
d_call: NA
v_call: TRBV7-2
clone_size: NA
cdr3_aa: CASTPQGGVYNEQFF
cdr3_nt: TGTGCCAGCACCCCCCAGGGGGGAGTTTACAATGAGCAGTTCTTC

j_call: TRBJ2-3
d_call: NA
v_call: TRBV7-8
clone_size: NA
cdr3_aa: CASGKTGGRFTDTQYF
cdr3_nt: TGTGCCAGCGGTAAAACTGGGGGGCGGTTCACAGATACGCAGTATTTT

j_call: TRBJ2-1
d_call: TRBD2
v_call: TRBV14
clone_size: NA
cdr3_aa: CASSPTSGRAWEQFF
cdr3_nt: TGTGCCAGCAGCCCGACTAGCGGGAGGGCCTGGGAGCAGTTCTTC

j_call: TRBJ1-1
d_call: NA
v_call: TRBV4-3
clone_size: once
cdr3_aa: CASSQSRSSGLTEAFF
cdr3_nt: TGCGCCAGCAGCCAAAGTCGTTCCTCGGGCCTCACTGAAGCTTTCTTT

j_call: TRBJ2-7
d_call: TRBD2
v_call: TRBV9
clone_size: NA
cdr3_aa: CASSVGGGTTEQYF
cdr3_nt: TGTGCCAGCAGCGTAGGCGGGGGGACGACCGAGCAGTACTTC

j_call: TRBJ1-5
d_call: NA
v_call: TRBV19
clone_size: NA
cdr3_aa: CASSIVHTSNQPQHF
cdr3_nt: TGTGCCAGTAGTATTGTACATACATCCAATCAGCCCCAGCATTTT

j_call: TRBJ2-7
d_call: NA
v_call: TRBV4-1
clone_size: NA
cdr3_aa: CASSQGQLTYEQYF
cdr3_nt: TGCGCCAGCAGCCAAGGACAGCTTACCTACGAGCAGTACTTC

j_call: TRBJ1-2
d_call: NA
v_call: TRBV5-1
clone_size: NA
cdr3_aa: CASSDSGTVYGYTF
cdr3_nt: TGCGCCAGCAGCGATTCCGGGACGGTTTATGGCTACACCTTC

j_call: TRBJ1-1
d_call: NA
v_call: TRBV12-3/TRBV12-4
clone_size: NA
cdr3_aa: CASSYLQTEAFF
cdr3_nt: TGTGCCAGCAGTTACTTACAAACTGAAGCTTTCTTT

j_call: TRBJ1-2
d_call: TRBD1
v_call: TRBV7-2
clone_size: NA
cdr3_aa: CASSFSPGQGASGYTF
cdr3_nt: TGTGCCAGCAGCTTTTCTCCGGGACAGGGGGCATCTGGCTACACCTTC

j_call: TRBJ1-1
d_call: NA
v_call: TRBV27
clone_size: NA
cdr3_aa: CASRKGSTEAFF
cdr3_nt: TGTGCCAGCAGGAAGGGTTCCACTGAAGCTTTCTTT

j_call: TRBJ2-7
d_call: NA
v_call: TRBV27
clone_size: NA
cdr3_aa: CASSLSTTYEQYF
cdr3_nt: TGTGCCAGCAGTTTATCGACTACTTACGAGCAGTACTTC

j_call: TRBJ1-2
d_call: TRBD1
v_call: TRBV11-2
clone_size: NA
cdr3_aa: CASSPRDRGLGNYGYTF
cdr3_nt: TGTGCCAGCAGCCCTCGGGACAGGGGGCTGGGGAACTATGGCTACACCTTC

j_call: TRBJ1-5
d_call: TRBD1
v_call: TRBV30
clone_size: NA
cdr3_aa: CAWSRQGDQPQHF
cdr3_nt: TGTGCCTGGAGTAGGCAGGGGGATCAGCCCCAGCATTTT

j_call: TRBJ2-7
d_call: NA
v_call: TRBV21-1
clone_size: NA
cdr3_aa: CASLPGPLEQYF
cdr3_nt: TGTGCCAGCCTTCCCGGGCCTCTCGAGCAGTACTTC

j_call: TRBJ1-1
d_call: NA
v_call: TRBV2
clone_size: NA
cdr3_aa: CASRLTVLGEAFF
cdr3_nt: TGTGCCAGCCGCCTGACTGTCCTTGGGGAAGCTTTCTTT

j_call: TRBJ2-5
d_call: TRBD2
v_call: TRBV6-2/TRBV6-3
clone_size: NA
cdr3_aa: CASSYSRTSGGQTQYF
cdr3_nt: TGTGCCAGCAGTTACTCGAGGACTAGCGGGGGTCAGACCCAGTACTTC